The sequence of this T cell receptor beta chain was determined in a study of PD-1 blockade in classical Hodgkin lymphoma. The study, taken as a whole, reports: Exclusion removed patients who began nivolumab under 1 year after ASCT.

With respect to this clone: The antigen remains undetermined.

Data came from immunoSEQ multiplex PCR; TCRdb stores just in-frame clones and leaves some out. The table includes 20,000 to 25,000 clones, 70% to 85% detected once. Sample time point: cycle 4 day 1 (C4D1), after 6 weeks of nivolumab. With no exception, relapse followed autologous stem cell transplantation in all patients, and brentuximab vedotin exposure varied. The specimen was peripheral blood mononuclear cells (PBMCs), collected before the fourth cycle of nivolumab. This receptor was obtained from a human donor with classical Hodgkin lymphoma.

CDR3 nucleotides: TGTGCCAGCAGGGAACTTTTGGGCTACACCTTC. Translated: CASRELLGYTF. The V call is TRBV28, the J call TRBJ1-2; D is ambiguous. The CDR3 consists of 11 residues. The V and J ends lost 6 bases and 8 bases respectively, with 10 bases between them. The germline V gene has CDR1 MDHEN and CDR2 SYDVKM.